The 10 T cell receptor beta chains given below trace back to one sample, sequenced in a study of post-analysis software for immune sequencing data (dated by TCRdb to the mid-2010s). Summary of the overall study and its limitations: Significantly higher frequencies in patients than in controls were found for several TRBV segments, including TRBV5-6, TRBV5-1 and TRBV20-1.

Their cognate antigens are unknown. To prepare the library, PCR was applied. Sequenced on an Illumina HiSeq 2500. Unique molecular identifiers were incorporated into TCR beta cDNA libraries to reduce PCR and sequencing biases. The public reads were reprocessed in TCRdb via fastp at Q25 and MiXCR, keeping in-frame beta chains. Entries that share a CDR3 protein sequence are merged under the most common genes and DNA. The sample table lists approximately 350,000 distinct CDR3 sequences, around 37% of them with a count of one. The top ten constitute 13% of the sample. The sequenced sample consisted of blood. These receptors originate from a girl aged 10 to 17 with multiple sclerosis.

The V and J genes are TRBV25-1 and TRBJ1-1; D possibly corresponds to TRBD1 (5 bases). Trimming removed 7 bases from V and 2 bases from J, with 11 bases in between. The CDR3 spans 13 residues. Germline V gene sequence: CDR1 MGHDK, CDR2 SYGVNS. The CDR3 nucleotides read TGTGCCAGCAAGGAAGGGGTCAACACTGAAGCTTTCTTT. It translates to CASKEGVNTEAFF.

This clonotype has only a few counts. The chain links TRBV7-2 to TRBJ1-2, with 9 bases aligning to TRBD1. The CDR3 totals 15 residues. The germline gives CDR1 SGHTA, CDR2 FQGNSA. V shed 6 bases, J shed 4 bases, and the junction held 9 bases outside the gene matches. CDR3 nucleotides: TGTGCCAGCAGGAGGGACAGGGAGGGTGGCTATGGCTACACCTTC. This translates into CASRRDREGGYGYTF.

This chain connects TRBV12-3 or TRBV12-4 to TRBJ2-6, with D unclear. V was pared by 4 bases and J by 0 bases, with 7 bases between. There are 15 residues in the CDR3. CDR3 coding DNA: TGTGCCAGCAGTTATCCCCCCTCTGGGGCCAACGTCCTGACTTTC. It codes for CASSYPPSGANVLTF.

The gene calls are TRBV5-1 and TRBJ1-1; perhaps TRBD1 as D (5 bases). CDR3 length: 16 amino acids. V lost 0 bases to trimming and J lost 5 bases, with 17 bases between them. Germline CDR1 SGHRS, CDR2 YFSETQ. The CDR3 DNA reads TGCGCCAGCAGCTTGGGTCCGACCGGGGGGTGGACTGAAGCTTTCTTT. The encoded protein is CASSLGPTGGWTEAFF.

The genes are TRBV6-6 and TRBJ1-1; 7 bases are shared with TRBD1. The CDR3 has 14 amino acids. V lost 4 bases to trimming and J lost 1 base; unmatched junction nucleotides: 3. Germline V gene data show CDR1 as MNHNY and CDR2 as SVGAGI (reference sequence). As DNA, the CDR3 is TGTGCCAGCAGTTCGGACAGGAGGAACACTGAAGCTTTCTTT. Residues: CASSSDRRNTEAFF.

There are a few counts of this clonotype. The rearrangement links TRBV27 to TRBJ1-2, with TRBD1 as a possible D gene (5 bases). Germline CDR1 reads MNHEY; CDR2 reads SMNVEV (reference sequence). This CDR3 contains 13 residues. V gave up 6 bases and J gave up 7 bases, with 15 bases separating them. CDR3 loop: CASRIGAGFGYTF. In nucleotides, the CDR3 is TGTGCCAGCAGAATTGGGGCAGGGTTTGGCTACACCTTC.

The V call is TRBV5-1, the J call TRBJ1-2, with D uncertain. V was cut by 4 bases and J by 6 bases, with 16 bases left in between. This CDR3 comprises 14 residues. Germline loops: CDR1 SGHRS, CDR2 YFSETQ. The CDR3 sequence: CASSPLQAGNGYTF. CDR3 nucleotide sequence: TGCGCCAGCAGCCCCCTTCAGGCCGGTAATGGCTACACCTTC.

This clonotype has a handful of counts. The chain carries TRBV4-3 and TRBJ2-4; D may be TRBD1 (5 bases). Germline V gene sequence: CDR1 LGHNA, CDR2 YSLEER. CDR3 length: 17 residues. V was cut by 1 base and J by 0 bases, with 13 bases left in between. The CDR3 protein is CASSQVPGILAKNIQYF. In DNA form, the CDR3 reads TGCGCCAGCAGCCAAGTGCCAGGGATACTAGCCAAAAACATTCAGTACTTC.

This chain joins TRBV4-1 and TRBJ2-2; possibly TRBD1 or TRBD2 for D (5 bases each). The V end was cut by 2 bases, the J end by 4 bases, with 14 bases between. CDR1 and CDR2 (germline): MGHRA, YSYEKL. This CDR3 is built from 16 residues. The CDR3 DNA sequence: TGCGCCAGCAGCCAATACCGGGGCGTCGGCACCGGGGAGCTGTTTTTT. Its translation: CASSQYRGVGTGELFF.

The chain links TRBV6-5 to TRBJ2-1; 9 nucleotides agree with TRBD2. Germline V gene data show CDR1 as MNHEY and CDR2 as SVGAGI. The CDR3 covers 17 residues. Germline trimming cut 2 bases from V and 4 bases from J; bases unmatched to any gene: 9. CDR3 protein: CASSYGLAGNLYNEQFF. The CDR3 coding sequence is TGTGCCAGCAGTTACGGGCTAGCGGGGAACTTATACAATGAGCAGTTCTTC.